This T cell receptor beta chain was found in a study of CD8 T cells in Susac syndrome. RNA totalling about 0.45 to 1 ug underwent reverse transcription with random hexamers. A multiplex approach, immunoSEQ multiplex PCR, amplified TCR beta CDR3 across 54 Vbeta and 13 Jbeta. TCRdb redid the calling of the immunoSEQ multiplex PCR reads with MiXCR, one entry per CDR3 protein. The sample shows about 130,000 distinct CDR3 sequences, 90% to 95% of them seen only once. CD8+ and CD4+ T cells from blood underwent TCR beta sequencing, which was carried out in a high-throughput format. V gave up 3 bases and J gave up 7 bases, with 19 bases separating them. The germline CDR1 and CDR2 sequences are SGDLS and YYNGEE. The CDR3 sequence is 15 residues long.

J is TRBJ1-1 and V is TRBV9; TRBD1 might be the D (6 bases). Material for sequencing was CD4+ T cells from PBMCs. The TCR was taken from a human donor with multiple sclerosis. For the CDR3, the DNA is TGTGCCAGCAGCGCCTCGACAGGCCCTCATGGTGAAGCTTTCTTT. Its protein product is CASSASTGPHGEAFF.